The rows below give T cell receptor beta chains drawn from one sample of a study of blood T cell repertoires in COVID-19. Generated by immunoSEQ multiplex PCR, the TCRdb table keeps only in-frame clones and is missing some. The table records a few hundred thousand clones, around 87% of them present only once. Sequencing was done on a sample of peripheral blood. These receptor sequences come from a man aged 18 to 29 with active or convalescent COVID-19. The CDR3 runs from the conserved cysteine through the conserved F or W. A D gene is named only where the DNA matches it firmly. Size is omitted from some rows. Given values are once, few, many or a class for expanded clones.

v_call: TRBV28; cdr3_length: 15; d_call: TRBD1; j_call: TRBJ2-7; clone_size: .; cdr3_nt: TGTGCCAGTCTCCGCCCCGGGACAGGGGCAGGCGAGCAGTACTTC; cdr3_aa: CASLRPGTGAGEQYF
v_call: TRBV7-8; cdr3_length: 17; d_call: TRBD2; j_call: TRBJ2-1; clone_size: .; cdr3_nt: TGTGCCAGCAGCTTGTCAGTTAGCGGGAGCTCCTACAATGAGCAGTTCTTC; cdr3_aa: CASSLSVSGSSYNEQFF
v_call: TRBV11-2; cdr3_length: 13; d_call: .; j_call: TRBJ2-2; clone_size: once; cdr3_nt: TGTGCCAGCAGCTTGAGGGATAACGGGGAGCTGTTTTTT; cdr3_aa: CASSLRDNGELFF
v_call: TRBV4-2; cdr3_length: 15; d_call: TRBD2; j_call: TRBJ2-3; clone_size: few; cdr3_nt: TGTGCCAGCAGCCTCGGACTAGCGGAGGGGGATACGCAGTATTTT; cdr3_aa: CASSLGLAEGDTQYF
v_call: TRBV7-9; cdr3_length: 15; d_call: .; j_call: TRBJ1-5; clone_size: few; cdr3_nt: TGTGCCAGCAGCTCCGATGCCAGTCTTACTCAGCCCCAGCATTTT; cdr3_aa: CASSSDASLTQPQHF
v_call: TRBV4-1; cdr3_length: 14; d_call: .; j_call: TRBJ1-2; clone_size: .; cdr3_nt: TGCGCCAGCAGCCAAGTGGGACTTACAAATGGCTACACCTTC; cdr3_aa: CASSQVGLTNGYTF
v_call: TRBV9; cdr3_length: 15; d_call: .; j_call: TRBJ1-5; clone_size: .; cdr3_nt: TGTGCCAGCAGCGTAGGCGGGGAACCCAATCAGCCCCAGCATTTT; cdr3_aa: CASSVGGEPNQPQHF
v_call: TRBV11-2; cdr3_length: 17; d_call: TRBD1; j_call: TRBJ2-5; clone_size: .; cdr3_nt: TGTGCCAGCAGCTTGTTTGGACAGGGGGATATACGAGAGACCCAGTACTTC; cdr3_aa: CASSLFGQGDIRETQYF
v_call: TRBV4-2; cdr3_length: 14; d_call: .; j_call: TRBJ2-7; clone_size: once; cdr3_nt: TGTGCCAGCAGCCAAGAAAGGTATGGAGACGAGCAGTACTTC; cdr3_aa: CASSQERYGDEQYF
v_call: TRBV27; cdr3_length: 14; d_call: .; j_call: TRBJ1-6; clone_size: .; cdr3_nt: TGTGCCAGCAGTGTCCGCTCCTATAATTCACCCCTCCACTTT; cdr3_aa: CASSVRSYNSPLHF
v_call: TRBV28; cdr3_length: 14; d_call: TRBD1; j_call: TRBJ1-5; clone_size: .; cdr3_nt: TGTGCCAGCAGTTTAGGGACAGCAAATCAGCCCCAGCATTTT; cdr3_aa: CASSLGTANQPQHF
v_call: TRBV6-6; cdr3_length: 16; d_call: .; j_call: TRBJ1-5; clone_size: .; cdr3_nt: TGTGCCAGCAGTTACGGGGGCCCTCGGGGCAATCAGCCCCAGCATTTT; cdr3_aa: CASSYGGPRGNQPQHF
v_call: TRBV9; cdr3_length: 14; d_call: .; j_call: TRBJ2-7; clone_size: .; cdr3_nt: TGTGCCAGCAGCGTCGGGTTGGTGAACTACGAGCAGTACTTC; cdr3_aa: CASSVGLVNYEQYF
v_call: TRBV18; cdr3_length: 17; d_call: .; j_call: TRBJ2-6; clone_size: .; cdr3_nt: TGTGCCAGCTCACCAGGGGCACCCAACTCTGGGGCCAACGTCCTGACTTTC; cdr3_aa: CASSPGAPNSGANVLTF
v_call: TRBV19; cdr3_length: 15; d_call: TRBD1; j_call: TRBJ2-7; clone_size: .; cdr3_nt: TGTGCCAGTAGTATTGGGACAGGGAACTCCTACGAGCAGTACTTC; cdr3_aa: CASSIGTGNSYEQYF
v_call: TRBV6-1; cdr3_length: 15; d_call: TRBD2; j_call: TRBJ2-7; clone_size: .; cdr3_nt: TGTGCCAGCAGTGAAGGCAGCGGGGGGGCAAGGGAGCAGTACTTC; cdr3_aa: CASSEGSGGAREQYF
v_call: TRBV27; cdr3_length: 13; d_call: .; j_call: TRBJ1-6; clone_size: once; cdr3_nt: TGTGCCAGCAGTTCCCTCAGGCATTCACCCCTCCACTTT; cdr3_aa: CASSSLRHSPLHF
v_call: TRBV19; cdr3_length: 15; d_call: TRBD1; j_call: TRBJ1-1; clone_size: .; cdr3_nt: TGTGCCAGTAGTAAACCGGGACAGGGGGCGGCTGAAGCTTTCTTT; cdr3_aa: CASSKPGQGAAEAFF
v_call: TRBV7-9; cdr3_length: 14; d_call: .; j_call: TRBJ2-7; clone_size: .; cdr3_nt: TGTGCCAGCAGCTTAAATCCAGGGCCGCCTGAGCAGTACTTC; cdr3_aa: CASSLNPGPPEQYF
v_call: TRBV12-3/TRBV12-4; cdr3_length: 13; d_call: TRBD1; j_call: TRBJ2-7; clone_size: .; cdr3_nt: TGTGCCAGCCGGACAGGGGGCATCTACGAGCAGTACTTC; cdr3_aa: CASRTGGIYEQYF
v_call: TRBV9; cdr3_length: 16; d_call: TRBD1; j_call: TRBJ2-2; clone_size: .; cdr3_nt: TGTGCCAGCAGCGTAGTAGGGACAGGGGGATCCGGGGAGCTGTTTTTT; cdr3_aa: CASSVVGTGGSGELFF
v_call: TRBV6-6; cdr3_length: 14; d_call: .; j_call: TRBJ1-5; clone_size: .; cdr3_nt: TGTGCCAGCAGTTACGGCGGTAGCAATCAGCCCCAGCATTTT; cdr3_aa: CASSYGGSNQPQHF
v_call: TRBV7-6; cdr3_length: 15; d_call: .; j_call: TRBJ2-3; clone_size: .; cdr3_nt: TGTGCCTCACATCCGGGGGTTAGCGCCACAGATACGCAGTATTTT; cdr3_aa: CASHPGVSATDTQYF
v_call: TRBV6-2/TRBV6-3; cdr3_length: 16; d_call: TRBD2; j_call: TRBJ2-2; clone_size: .; cdr3_nt: TGTGCCAGCAGTTACGGCCCAGCGGGAGGTTCCGGGGAGCTGTTTTTT; cdr3_aa: CASSYGPAGGSGELFF
v_call: TRBV4-1; cdr3_length: 15; d_call: TRBD2; j_call: TRBJ2-1; clone_size: .; cdr3_nt: TGCGCCAGCAGCCAAGTCGTAGCGGGAGGTCAAGAGCAGTTCTTC; cdr3_aa: CASSQVVAGGQEQFF
v_call: TRBV5-1; cdr3_length: 14; d_call: .; j_call: TRBJ2-1; clone_size: .; cdr3_nt: TGCGCCAGCAGCTTGGCCGTTGCTAGCGATGAGCAGTTCTTC; cdr3_aa: CASSLAVASDEQFF
v_call: TRBV3-1/TRBV3-2; cdr3_length: 13; d_call: .; j_call: TRBJ1-5; clone_size: .; cdr3_nt: TGTGCCAGCAGCCACCCGGGAGACCAGCCCCAGCATTTT; cdr3_aa: CASSHPGDQPQHF
v_call: TRBV24-1; cdr3_length: 13; d_call: .; j_call: TRBJ2-5; clone_size: .; cdr3_nt: TGTGCCACCAGTGATTCCAGACAAGAGACCCAGTACTTC; cdr3_aa: CATSDSRQETQYF
v_call: TRBV3-1/TRBV3-2; cdr3_length: 17; d_call: TRBD1; j_call: TRBJ2-2; clone_size: .; cdr3_nt: TGTGCCAGCAGCTACTTTCCGGGGACAGGGGGCATCGGGGAGCTGTTTTTT; cdr3_aa: CASSYFPGTGGIGELFF